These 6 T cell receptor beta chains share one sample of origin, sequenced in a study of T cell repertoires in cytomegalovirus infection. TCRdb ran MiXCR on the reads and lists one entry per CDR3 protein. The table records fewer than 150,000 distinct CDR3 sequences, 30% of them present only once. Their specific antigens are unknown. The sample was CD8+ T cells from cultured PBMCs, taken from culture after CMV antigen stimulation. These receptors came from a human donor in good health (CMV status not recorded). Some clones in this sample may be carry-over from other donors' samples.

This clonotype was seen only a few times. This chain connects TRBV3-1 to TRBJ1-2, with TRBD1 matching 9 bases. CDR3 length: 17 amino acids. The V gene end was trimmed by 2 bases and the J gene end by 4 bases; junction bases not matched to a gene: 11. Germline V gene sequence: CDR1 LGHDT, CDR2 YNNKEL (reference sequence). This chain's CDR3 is CASSQISGTGRFYGYTF. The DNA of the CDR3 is TGTGCCAGCAGCCAAATCTCCGGGACAGGGAGGTTCTATGGCTACACCTTC. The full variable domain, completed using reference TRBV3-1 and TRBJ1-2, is DTAVSQTPKYLVTQMGNDKSIKCEQNLGHDTMYWYKQDSKKFLKIMFSYNNKELIINETVPNRFSPKSPDKAHLNLHINSLELGDSAVYFCASSQISGTGRFYGYTFGSGTRLTVV.

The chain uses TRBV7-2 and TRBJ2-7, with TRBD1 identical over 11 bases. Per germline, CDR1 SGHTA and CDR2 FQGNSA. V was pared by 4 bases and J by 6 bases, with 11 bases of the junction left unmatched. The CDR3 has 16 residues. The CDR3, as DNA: TGTGCCAGCAGCTGGAGTCGGGACAGGGGGGTTAGCGAGCAGTACTTC. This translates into CASSWSRDRGVSEQYF.

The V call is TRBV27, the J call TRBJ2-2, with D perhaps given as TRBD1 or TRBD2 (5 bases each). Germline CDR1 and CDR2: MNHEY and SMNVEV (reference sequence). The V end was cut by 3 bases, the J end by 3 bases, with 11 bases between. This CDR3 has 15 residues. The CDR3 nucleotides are TGTGCCAGCAGTTTCTCATCGGGACACACCGGGGAGCTGTTTTTT. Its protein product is CASSFSSGHTGELFF.

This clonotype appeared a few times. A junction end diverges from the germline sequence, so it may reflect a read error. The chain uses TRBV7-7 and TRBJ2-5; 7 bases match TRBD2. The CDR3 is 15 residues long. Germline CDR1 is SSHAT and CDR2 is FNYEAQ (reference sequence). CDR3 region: CASSRIGLDQETQYF. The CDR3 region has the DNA TGTGCTAGCAGCCGCATCGGACTAGATCAAGAGACCCAGTACTTC.

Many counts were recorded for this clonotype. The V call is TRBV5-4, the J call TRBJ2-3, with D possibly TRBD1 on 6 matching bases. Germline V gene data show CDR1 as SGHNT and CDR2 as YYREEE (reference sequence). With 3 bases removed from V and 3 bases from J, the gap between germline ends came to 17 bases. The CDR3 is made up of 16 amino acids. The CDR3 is CASSSQGIRWTDTQYF. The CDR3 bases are TGTGCCAGCAGCTCACAGGGAATTCGTTGGACAGATACGCAGTATTTT.

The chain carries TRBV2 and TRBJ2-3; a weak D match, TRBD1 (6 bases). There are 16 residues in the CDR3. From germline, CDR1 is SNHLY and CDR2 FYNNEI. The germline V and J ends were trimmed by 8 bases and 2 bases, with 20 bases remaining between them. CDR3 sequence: CASSRAQGGSTDTQYF. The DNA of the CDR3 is TGTGCCAGCTCCCGAGCTCAAGGGGGTTCCACAGATACGCAGTATTTT.